The 13 T cell receptor beta chains below all came from one sample that was sequenced in a study of blood T cells in healthy people across ages. Together with a sample-barcoded 5' primer, a J-beta primer mix was included in a second PCR lasting about 6 to 11 cycles. TCRdb re-analysed the 5' RACE reads in MiXCR, keeping a single row per CDR3 protein. This sample has hundreds of thousands of distinct CDR3 sequences, with about 54% found just once. Sequenced input: blood. These receptors originate from a man between 60 and 70 years old in good health.

This clonotype was seen more than once but under ten times. The rearrangement links TRBV5-1 to TRBJ2-5; no clear D. Germline V gene data show CDR1 as SGHRS and CDR2 as YFSETQ. The V end lost 1 base, the J end lost 5 bases, and 6 bases lay between the germline ends. The length of the CDR3 is 12 residues. In nucleotides, the CDR3 is TGCGCCAGCAGCTTGACGACGGAGACCCAGTACTTC. Translating it yields CASSLTTETQYF.

The chain couples TRBV27 to TRBJ1-4, with D unclear. The CDR3 sequence is 15 residues long. V lost 5 bases and J lost 0, with 10 bases in between. Germline V CDR1 and CDR2: MNHEY, SMNVEV (reference sequence). The CDR3 sequence is CASSPLLATNEKLFF. DNA of the CDR3: TGTGCCAGCAGTCCCTTACTCGCAACTAATGAAAAACTGTTTTTT.

The V and J genes are TRBV6-6 and TRBJ1-6, with 9 positions matching TRBD1. J gave up 5 bases and V 6 bases, and 2 bases lay outside the gene matches. This CDR3 has 14 residues. CDR1 and CDR2 from the germline V gene are MNHNY and SVGAGI (reference sequence). CDR3 in amino acids: CASRRTGDNSPLHF. The DNA for the CDR3 is TGTGCCAGCAGGAGGACAGGGGATAATTCACCCCTCCACTTT.

V is TRBV5-1 and J is TRBJ2-5; D gene ambiguous. The last part of the DNA fits TRBJ2-7 better; the J call may be wrong. This CDR3 has 14 amino acids. The V gene's germline CDR1 is SGHRS and CDR2 YFSETQ. CDR3 sequence reads: CASSLGQPFYEQYF. CDR3 coding DNA: TGCGCCAGCAGCTTGGGGCAGCCCTTCTACGAGCAGTACTTC.

The chain carries TRBV3-1 and TRBJ1-2; D may be TRBD1 (5 bases). Germline V gene sequence: CDR1 LGHDT, CDR2 YNNKEL (reference sequence). The CDR3 length is 15 residues. The ends were cut back, 0 bases at V and 6 bases at J, with 14 bases in the middle. The CDR3 DNA follows: TGTGCCAGCAGCCAAGAGGCAGGGATGAATCATGGCTACACCTTC. This codes for CASSQEAGMNHGYTF.

The gene calls are TRBV2 and TRBJ1-6, with TRBD1 matching 7 bases. Germline V gives CDR1 SNHLY, CDR2 FYNNEI. V shed 7 bases and J 7 bases; nucleotides not matched to a gene: 4. This CDR3 region has 13 residues. The CDR3 DNA follows: TGTGCCAGCAACGGCAGGGGGAATTCACCCCTCCACTTT. Translation: CASNGRGNSPLHF. Full variable domain (missing parts from reference TRBV2 and TRBJ1-6): EPEVTQTPSHQVTQMGQEVILRCVPISNHLYFYWYRQILGQKVEFLVSFYNNEISEKSEIFDDQFSVERPDGSNFTLKIRSTKLEDSAMYFCASNGRGNSPLHFGNGTRLTVT.

This rearrangement joins TRBV6-5 to TRBJ1-6; D might be TRBD1 (6 bases). This CDR3 comprises 13 residues. The germline V gene encodes CDR1 MNHEY and CDR2 SVGAGI. V lost 5 bases and J 7 bases, leaving 9 bases between the germline ends. In DNA, the CDR3 is TGTGCCAGCAGTGGACAGAAAAATTCACCCCTCCACTTT. It yields the protein CASSGQKNSPLHF.

V and J are TRBV4-1 and TRBJ2-4; 7 nucleotides agree with TRBD1. The tail of the sequence fits TRBJ2-7 better, so the J call may be wrong. CDR1 is MGHRA, CDR2 YSYEKL, per germline. The CDR3 is 15 amino acids. CDR3 DNA: TGCGCCAGCAGCCAATCACAGGGGACCCCTTACGAGCAGTACTTC. This translates into CASSQSQGTPYEQYF.

The rearrangement uses TRBV10-3 and TRBJ2-3; the match to TRBD2 covers 10 bases. Germline V gene data show CDR1 as ENHRY and CDR2 as SYGVKD. The CDR3 has 17 residues. After removal of 2 bases from V and 2 bases from J, the junction contained 7 bases not matched to a gene. For the CDR3, the DNA is TGTGCCATCAGTGAGAGGGCTAGCGGGGGATCCACAGATACGCAGTATTTT. It is translated as CAISERASGGSTDTQYF.

V and J are TRBV29-1 and TRBJ2-1; 8 positions agree with TRBD1. V was pared by 5 bases and J by 4 bases, with 7 bases of the junction left unmatched. Germline V CDR1 and CDR2: SQVTM, ANQGSEA. CDR3 length equals 14 residues. CDR3 sequence: CSVPDREIYNEQFF. The CDR3 DNA sequence: TGCAGCGTTCCGGACAGGGAAATATACAATGAGCAGTTCTTC.

This chain uses TRBV27 with TRBJ1-4; TRBD1 matches 7 bases. Germline lookup yields CDR1 MNHEY and CDR2 SMNVEV (reference sequence). CDR3 length: 14 amino acids. J lost 8 bases, V lost 6 bases, and 9 bases had no gene match. The CDR3 DNA follows: TGTGCCAGCAGCTACAGGGGCGAGGGCGAAAAACTGTTTTTT. Amino acid sequence: CASSYRGEGEKLFF.

The chain joins TRBV3-1 to TRBJ2-7; D might be TRBD1 or TRBD2, each matching 5 bases. This CDR3 has 15 amino acids. Germline assignment: CDR1 LGHDT and CDR2 YNNKEL (reference sequence). The V end lost 5 bases, the J end lost 1 base, and 15 bases lay between the germline ends. This CDR3 is CASSRGRGSSYEQYF. The CDR3 nucleotides read TGTGCCAGCAGCAGGGGTAGAGGGTCTTCCTACGAGCAGTACTTC.

The chain combines TRBV28 with TRBJ2-1, with D maybe TRBD2 (6 bases). This CDR3 region has 15 residues. Trimming left V 6 bases short and J 5 bases short, with 17 bases between. Germline CDR1 reads MDHEN; CDR2 reads SYDVKM. The DNA of the CDR3 is TGTGCCAGCAGCTGGGGACTTCCACGAGACAATGAGCAGTTCTTC. It specifies CASSWGLPRDNEQFF.